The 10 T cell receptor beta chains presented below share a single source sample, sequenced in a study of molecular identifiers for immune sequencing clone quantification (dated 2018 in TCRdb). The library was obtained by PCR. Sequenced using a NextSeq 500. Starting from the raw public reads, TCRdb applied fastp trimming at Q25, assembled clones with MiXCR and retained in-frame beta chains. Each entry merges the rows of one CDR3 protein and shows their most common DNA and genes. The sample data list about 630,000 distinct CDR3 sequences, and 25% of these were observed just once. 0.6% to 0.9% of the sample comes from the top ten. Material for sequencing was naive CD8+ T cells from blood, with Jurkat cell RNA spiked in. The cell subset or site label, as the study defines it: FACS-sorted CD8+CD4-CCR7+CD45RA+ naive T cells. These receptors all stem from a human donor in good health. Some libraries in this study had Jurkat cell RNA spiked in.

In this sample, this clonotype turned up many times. The CDR3 DNA follows: TGCAGTGCTAGACGTAATCAGCCCCAGCATTTT. Translation: CSARRNQPQHF. The V gene is TRBV20-1, the J gene TRBJ1-5; D gene uncertain. Looked up from germline, CDR1 is DFQATT and CDR2 is SNEGSKA (reference sequence). This CDR3 is built from 11 residues. The V and J ends lost 2 bases and 4 bases respectively, with 3 bases between them.

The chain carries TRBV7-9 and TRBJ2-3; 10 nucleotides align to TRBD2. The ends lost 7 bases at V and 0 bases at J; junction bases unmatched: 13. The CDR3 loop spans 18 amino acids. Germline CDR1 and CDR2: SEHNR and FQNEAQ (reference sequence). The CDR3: CASTPPATSGYSTDTQYF. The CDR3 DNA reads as TGTGCCAGCACCCCCCCGGCGACTAGCGGGTACAGCACAGATACGCAGTATTTT.

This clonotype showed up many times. The CDR3 DNA is TGTGCCAGCAGTGGCGGGGGAAATGAGCAGTTCTTC. Protein sequence: CASSGGGNEQFF. This chain connects TRBV28 to TRBJ2-1; 7 positions agree with TRBD2. The CDR3 runs 12 residues. Germline lookup yields CDR1 MDHEN and CDR2 SYDVKM. V was clipped by 5 bases and J by 7 bases; unmatched bases: 2. Drawing the rest from reference TRBV28 and TRBJ2-1, the complete variable domain is DVKVTQSSRYLVKRTGEKVFLECVQDMDHENMFWYRQDPGLGLRLIYFSYDVKMKEKGDIPEGYSVSREKKERFSLILESASTNQTSMYLCASSGGGNEQFFGPGTRLTVL.

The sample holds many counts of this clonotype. CDR3 loop: CASGANGYTF. The CDR3 bases are TGTGCCAGCGGGGCCAATGGCTACACCTTC. This rearrangement joins TRBV12-3 or TRBV12-4 to TRBJ1-2, with D maybe TRBD1 (5 bases). This CDR3 is built from 10 residues. V was cut by 8 bases and J by 6 bases, with 7 bases left in between.

The CDR3 DNA sequence: TGCGCCAGCAGCTTGAACAGGAACGGCCACACCTTC. Amino acid sequence: CASSLNRNGHTF. The chain recombines TRBV5-1 with TRBJ1-2; the D gene is possibly TRBD1 (5 bases). CDR1 is SGHRS and CDR2 is YFSETQ in the germline V gene. V dropped 1 base and J dropped 12 bases, with 13 bases sitting between them. The CDR3 is 12 residues long.

Written as DNA, the CDR3 is TGTGCCAGCAGCACAGGACAGGGCGCCGGGGAGCTGTTTTTT. Its translation is CASSTGQGAGELFF. The chain links TRBV5-4 to TRBJ2-2; 8 bases agree with TRBD1. This CDR3 region has 14 residues. V dropped 4 bases and J dropped 6; count of bases not matched to a gene: 5. CDR1 and CDR2 (germline): SGHNT, YYREEE (reference sequence).

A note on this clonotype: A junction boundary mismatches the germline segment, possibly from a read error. The CDR3 nucleotides are TGTGCCAGCACCCAAGACTGGGATCAGCCCCGGCATTTT. As protein: CASTQDWDQPRHF. This sequence joins TRBV28 and TRBJ1-5; D not certain. Germline CDR1 reads MDHEN; CDR2 reads SYDVKM. The CDR3 runs 13 residues.

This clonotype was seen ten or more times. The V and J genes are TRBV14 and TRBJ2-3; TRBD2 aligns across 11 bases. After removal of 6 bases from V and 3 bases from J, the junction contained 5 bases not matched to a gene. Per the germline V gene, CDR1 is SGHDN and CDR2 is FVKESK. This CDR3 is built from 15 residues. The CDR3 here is CASRPLAGATDTQYF. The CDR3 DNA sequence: TGTGCCAGCAGACCACTAGCGGGGGCGACAGATACGCAGTATTTT.

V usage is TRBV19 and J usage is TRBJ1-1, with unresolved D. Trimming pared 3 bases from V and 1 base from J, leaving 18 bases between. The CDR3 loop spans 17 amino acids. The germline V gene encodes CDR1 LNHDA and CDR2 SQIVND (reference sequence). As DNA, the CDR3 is TGTGCCAGTAGTATTCTCCCCCTATTTGGTGGGAACACTGAAGCTTTCTTT. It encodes CASSILPLFGGNTEAFF.

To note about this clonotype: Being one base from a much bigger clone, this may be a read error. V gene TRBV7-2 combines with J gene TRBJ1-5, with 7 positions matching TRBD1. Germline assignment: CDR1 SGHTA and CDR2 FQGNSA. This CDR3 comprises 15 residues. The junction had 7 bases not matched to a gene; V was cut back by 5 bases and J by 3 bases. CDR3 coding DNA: TGTGCCAGCAGCCCTGACAGGGCTTACAATCAGCCCCAGCATTTT. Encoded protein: CASSPDRAYNQPQHF.